This T cell receptor (beta chain) was sequenced in a study of T cell changes during pregnancy in multiple sclerosis. The ends lost 10 bases at V and 2 bases at J; junction bases unmatched: 5. CDR1 and CDR2 (germline): LNHDA, SQIVND (reference sequence). The CDR3 covers 14 residues. Method: immunoSEQ multiplex PCR; TCRdb's copy keeps in-frame clones and lacks some. The repertoire holds about 100,000 clones, with roughly 90% as singletons. This sequence joins TRBV19 and TRBJ2-3; 11 nucleotides align to TRBD2. This specimen was peripheral blood, taken after pregnancy. The sequence derives from a female donor with multiple sclerosis, enrolled in a pregnancy study. This chain's CDR3 is CATTTSGTTDTQYF. As DNA, the CDR3 is TGTGCCACCACGACTAGCGGGACCACAGATACGCAGTATTTT.